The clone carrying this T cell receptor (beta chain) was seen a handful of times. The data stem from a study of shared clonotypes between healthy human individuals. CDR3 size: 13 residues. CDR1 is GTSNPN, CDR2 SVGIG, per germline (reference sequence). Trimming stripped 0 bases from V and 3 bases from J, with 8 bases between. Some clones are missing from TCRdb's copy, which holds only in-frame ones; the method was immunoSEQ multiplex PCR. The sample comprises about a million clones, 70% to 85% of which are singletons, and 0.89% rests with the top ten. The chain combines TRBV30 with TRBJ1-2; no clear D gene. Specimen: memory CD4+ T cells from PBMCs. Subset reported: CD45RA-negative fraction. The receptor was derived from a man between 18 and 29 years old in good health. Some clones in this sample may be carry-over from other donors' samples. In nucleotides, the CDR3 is TGTGCCTGGAGTGTTCGTGGGGACTATGGCTACACCTTC. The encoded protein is CAWSVRGDYGYTF.